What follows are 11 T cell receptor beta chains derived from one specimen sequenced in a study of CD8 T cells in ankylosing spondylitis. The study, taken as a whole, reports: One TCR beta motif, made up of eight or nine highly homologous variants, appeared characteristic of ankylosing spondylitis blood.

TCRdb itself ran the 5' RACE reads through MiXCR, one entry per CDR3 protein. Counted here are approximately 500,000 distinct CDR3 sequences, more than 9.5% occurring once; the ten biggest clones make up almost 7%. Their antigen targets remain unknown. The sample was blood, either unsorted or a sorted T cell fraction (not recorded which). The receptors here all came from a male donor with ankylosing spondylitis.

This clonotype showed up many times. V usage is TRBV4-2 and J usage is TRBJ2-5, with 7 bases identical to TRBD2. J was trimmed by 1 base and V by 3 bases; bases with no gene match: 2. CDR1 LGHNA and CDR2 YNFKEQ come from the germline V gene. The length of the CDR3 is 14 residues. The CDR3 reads CASSHSSGQETQYF. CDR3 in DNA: TGTGCCAGCAGCCACTCTAGCGGCCAAGAGACCCAGTACTTC.

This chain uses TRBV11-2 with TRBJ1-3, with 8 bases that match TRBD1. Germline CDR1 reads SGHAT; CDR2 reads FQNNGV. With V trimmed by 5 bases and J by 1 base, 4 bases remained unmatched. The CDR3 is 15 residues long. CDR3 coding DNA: TGTGCCAGCAGCCATCGGACAGGGTCTGGAAACACCATATATTTT. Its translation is CASSHRTGSGNTIYF.

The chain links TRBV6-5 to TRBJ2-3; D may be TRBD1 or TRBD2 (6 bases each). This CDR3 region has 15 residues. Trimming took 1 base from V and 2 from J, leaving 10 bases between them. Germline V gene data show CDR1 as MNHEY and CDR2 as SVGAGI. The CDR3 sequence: CASSYWRGDTDTQYF. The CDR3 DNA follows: TGTGCCAGCAGTTACTGGAGGGGGGACACAGATACGCAGTATTTT.

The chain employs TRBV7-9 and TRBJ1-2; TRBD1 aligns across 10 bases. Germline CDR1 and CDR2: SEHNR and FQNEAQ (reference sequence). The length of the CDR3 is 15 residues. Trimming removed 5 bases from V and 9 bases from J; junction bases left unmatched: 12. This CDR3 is CASSPSGTGARRYTF. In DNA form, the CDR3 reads TGTGCCAGCAGCCCTTCGGGGACAGGGGCAAGACGCTACACCTTC.

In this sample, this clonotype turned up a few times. The DNA of the CDR3 is TGCAGTGTAATGTGGGGCGGAGCCTACGAGCAGTACTTC. It specifies CSVMWGGAYEQYF. The rearrangement links TRBV20-1 to TRBJ2-7; the D gene is possibly TRBD1 (5 bases). The V and J ends lost 7 bases and 2 bases respectively, with 15 bases between them. This CDR3 has 13 residues. The germline V gene encodes CDR1 DFQATT and CDR2 SNEGSKA (reference sequence).

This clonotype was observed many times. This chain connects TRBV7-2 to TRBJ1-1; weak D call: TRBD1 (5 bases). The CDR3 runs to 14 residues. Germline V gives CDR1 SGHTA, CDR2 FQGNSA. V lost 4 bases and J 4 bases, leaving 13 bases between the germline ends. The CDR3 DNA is TGTGCCAGCAGCTCACAAGGGACTCTCACTGAAGCTTTCTTT. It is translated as CASSSQGTLTEAFF.

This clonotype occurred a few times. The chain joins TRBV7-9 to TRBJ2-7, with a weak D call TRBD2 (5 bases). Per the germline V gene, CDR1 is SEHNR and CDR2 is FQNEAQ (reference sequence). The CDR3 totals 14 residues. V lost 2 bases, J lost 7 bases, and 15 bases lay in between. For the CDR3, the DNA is TGTGCCAGCAGCTTATCGTCGGCTTGGACTGAGCAGTACGTC. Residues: CASSLSSAWTEQYV.

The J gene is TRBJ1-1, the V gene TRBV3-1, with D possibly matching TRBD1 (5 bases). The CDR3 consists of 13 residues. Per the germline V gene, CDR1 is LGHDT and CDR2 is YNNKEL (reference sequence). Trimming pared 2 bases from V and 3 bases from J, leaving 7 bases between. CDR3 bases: TGTGCCAGCAGCCAATTGGGGGACACTGAAGCTTTCTTT. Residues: CASSQLGDTEAFF.

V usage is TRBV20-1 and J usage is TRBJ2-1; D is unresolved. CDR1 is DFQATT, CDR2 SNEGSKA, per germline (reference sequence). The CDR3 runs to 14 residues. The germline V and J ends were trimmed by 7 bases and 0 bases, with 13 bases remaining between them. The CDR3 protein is CSVRMGGSYNEQFF. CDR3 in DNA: TGCAGTGTTCGGATGGGTGGCTCCTACAATGAGCAGTTCTTC.

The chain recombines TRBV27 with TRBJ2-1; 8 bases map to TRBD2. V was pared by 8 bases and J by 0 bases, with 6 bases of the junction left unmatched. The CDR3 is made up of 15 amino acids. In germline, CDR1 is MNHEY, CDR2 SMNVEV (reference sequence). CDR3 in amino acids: CASGSSGSSYNEQFF. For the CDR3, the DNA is TGTGCCAGCGGCTCAAGCGGGAGCTCCTACAATGAGCAGTTCTTC.

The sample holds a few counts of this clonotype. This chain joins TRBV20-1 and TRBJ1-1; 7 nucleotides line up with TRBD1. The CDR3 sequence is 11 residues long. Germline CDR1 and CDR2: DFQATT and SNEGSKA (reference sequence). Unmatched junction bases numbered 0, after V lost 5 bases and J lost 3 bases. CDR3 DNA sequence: TGCAGTGCTGACAGGGACACTGAAGCTTTCTTT. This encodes CSADRDTEAFF.